Listed below are T cell receptor beta chains from one sample, sequenced in a study of T cells in Graves' hyperthyroidism and ophthalmopathy. TCRdb re-analysed the multiplex PCR reads in MiXCR, keeping a single row per CDR3 protein. Of 300,000 or so distinct CDR3 sequences in the sample, 18% are singletons; the top ten hold 45% to 50%. Material for sequencing was blood. These receptors originate from a woman between 50 and 59 years old with Graves' hyperthyroidism. Both conserved end residues are part of each CDR3. A D gene is named only where the DNA matches it firmly. Some rows have no size entry. The others give once, few or many, or a class for an expanded clone.

TRBJ2-1	once	TRBD2	TRBV4-2	CASSQDLPAGGPGEQFF	TGTGCCAGCAGCCAAGATCTTCCAGCGGGAGGGCCGGGTGAGCAGTTCTTC
TRBJ2-1	few	NA	TRBV20-1	CSARLILTRGGPYNEQFF	TGCAGTGCTAGGCTTATTTTGACAAGGGGGGGGCCCTACAATGAGCAGTTCTTC
TRBJ1-1	many	NA	TRBV12-3/TRBV12-4	CASSFGGAGTRGLNAFF	TGTGCCAGCAGTTTTGGCGGGGCGGGGACCAGGGGTTTGAATGCTTTCTTT
TRBJ2-7	NA	NA	TRBV3-1	CASSQGSPYEQYF	TGTGCCAGCAGCCAGGGGAGCCCCTACGAGCAGTACTTC
TRBJ1-3	few	NA	TRBV7-9	CASSLGTVNTIYF	TGTGCCAGCAGCTTGGGGACTGTTAACACCATATATTTT
TRBJ2-5	many	TRBD1	TRBV10-3	CAISDPDRVGETQYF	TGTGCCATCTCAGATCCCGACAGGGTGGGGGAGACCCAGTACTTC
TRBJ2-5	NA	NA	TRBV20-1	CSARGLPVNQETQYF	TGCAGTGCTAGAGGACTGCCCGTCAATCAAGAGACCCAGTACTTC
TRBJ2-7	many	TRBD2	TRBV20-1	CSARVLAESYEQYF	TGCAGTGCTAGAGTCCTAGCGGAGTCCTACGAGCAGTACTTC
TRBJ2-5	NA	NA	TRBV28	CASSKWDNQETQYF	TGTGCCAGCAGTAAGTGGGACAACCAAGAGACCCAGTACTTC
TRBJ1-1	many	NA	TRBV12-3/TRBV12-4	CASSFTATEAFF	TGTGCCAGCAGTTTTACTGCAACTGAAGCTTTCTTT
TRBJ2-1	few	NA	TRBV7-3	CASSYSRDHNEQFF	TGTGCCAGCAGCTACTCCCGGGATCACAATGAGCAGTTCTTC
TRBJ2-1	many	TRBD1	TRBV3-1	CASSQDLPDRAEQFF	TGTGCCAGCAGCCAAGATCTCCCTGACAGGGCTGAGCAGTTCTTC
TRBJ2-2	NA	NA	TRBV7-9	CASGGGSGGELFF	TGTGCCAGCGGTGGGGGATCCGGAGGGGAGCTGTTTTTT
TRBJ1-2	few	TRBD1	TRBV9	CASSKQGANYGYTF	TGTGCCAGCAGCAAACAGGGGGCTAACTATGGCTACACCTTC
TRBJ1-6	few	NA	TRBV6-5	CASSYLWDSDSPLHF	TGTGCCAGCAGTTACCTTTGGGACTCCGATTCACCCCTCCACTTT
TRBJ2-5	NA	TRBD2	TRBV3-1	CASSRVQLAGEETQYF	TGTGCCAGCAGCCGCGTACAACTAGCGGGGGAAGAGACCCAGTACTTC
TRBJ1-5	NA	NA	TRBV19	CASSIAANQPQHF	TGTGCCAGTAGTATCGCTGCCAATCAGCCCCAGCATTTT
TRBJ1-5	NA	TRBD1	TRBV12-3/TRBV12-4	CASSARGLGNQPQHF	TGTGCCAGCAGCGCCAGGGGGCTGGGAAATCAGCCCCAGCATTTT
TRBJ2-3	NA	TRBD2	TRBV6-2/TRBV6-3	CASVRRGSPSTDTQYF	TGTGCCAGCGTACGGCGGGGGAGCCCTAGCACAGATACGCAGTATTTT
TRBJ2-1	few	NA	TRBV12-3/TRBV12-4	CASSFAENEQFF	TGTGCCAGCAGTTTTGCGGAAAATGAGCAGTTCTTC
TRBJ1-3	NA	NA	TRBV12-3/TRBV12-4	CASGLGGNTIYF	TGTGCCAGCGGTTTAGGGGGAAACACCATATATTTT
TRBJ1-1	few	TRBD1	TRBV20-1	CSAPGRGRVAFF	TGCAGTGCTCCAGGAAGGGGGCGCGTTGCTTTCTTT
TRBJ2-5	many	TRBD2	TRBV3-1	CASSQDPTSFETQYF	TGTGCCAGCAGCCAAGATCCGACTAGCTTTGAGACCCAGTACTTC
TRBJ1-2	many	NA	TRBV27	CASSLAGSVGYTF	TGTGCCAGCAGTTTAGCGGGGTCCGTTGGCTACACCTTC
TRBJ2-1	many	TRBD1	TRBV12-3/TRBV12-4	CASSEWTGGPSGEQFF	TGTGCCAGCAGTGAATGGACAGGGGGCCCATCGGGCGAGCAGTTCTTC
TRBJ1-1	many	NA	TRBV12-3/TRBV12-4	CASSLEGFTEAFF	TGTGCCAGCAGTTTAGAAGGGTTCACTGAAGCTTTCTTT
TRBJ1-4	NA	TRBD1	TRBV10-2	CASSKTGSGEKLFF	TGCGCCAGCAGTAAGACAGGGAGTGGTGAAAAACTGTTTTTT
TRBJ2-2	many	NA	TRBV28	CASSFPNGTYNTGELFF	TGTGCCAGCAGTTTCCCCAACGGGACTTATAACACCGGGGAGCTGTTTTTT
TRBJ2-7	few	TRBD1	TRBV6-1	CATNGQGGLEQYF	TGTGCCACCAACGGACAGGGGGGTCTCGAGCAGTACTTC
TRBJ2-7	once	TRBD2	TRBV28	CASSARLAEYEQYF	TGTGCCAGCAGTGCGAGGCTAGCGGAGTACGAGCAGTACTTC
TRBJ1-2	NA	TRBD1	TRBV12-3/TRBV12-4	CASSLDRARGYTF	TGTGCCAGCAGTTTGGACAGGGCACGGGGCTACACCTTC
TRBJ2-3	few	TRBD2	TRBV9	CASSVELAGSTDTQYF	TGTGCCAGCAGCGTAGAACTAGCGGGAAGCACAGATACGCAGTATTTT
TRBJ2-1	few	TRBD2	TRBV20-1	CSASTGSGGYYEQFF	TGCAGTGCTAGTACGGGTAGCGGGGGGTATTATGAGCAGTTCTTC
TRBJ2-7	once	NA	TRBV5-1	CASSVPGRAYEQYF	TGTGCCAGCAGCGTTCCTGGGAGAGCCTACGAGCAGTACTTC
TRBJ1-3	few	NA	TRBV6-1	CASSFGGLDGNTIYF	TGTGCCAGCAGTTTCGGGGGGCTGGATGGAAACACCATATATTTT
TRBJ2-5	NA	TRBD1	TRBV6-2/TRBV6-3	CAIDAGQGRQETQYF	TGTGCCATCGACGCCGGACAGGGCAGGCAAGAGACCCAGTACTTC
TRBJ1-1	many	NA	TRBV6-5	CASSYVEGAEAFF	TGTGCCAGCAGTTACGTAGAGGGGGCTGAAGCTTTCTTT
TRBJ2-5	NA	TRBD2	TRBV20-1	CSASGIAGETQYF	TGCAGTGCTAGTGGCATAGCGGGGGAGACCCAGTACTTC
TRBJ2-3	NA	TRBD1	TRBV3-1	CASSPRANRGGTDTQYF	TGTGCCAGCAGTCCCAGAGCTAACAGGGGTGGCACAGATACGCAGTATTTT
TRBJ1-1	many	NA	TRBV3-1	CASSQGAGTEAFF	TGTGCCAGCAGCCAGGGGGCGGGCACTGAAGCTTTCTTT
TRBJ2-1	many	TRBD2	TRBV12-3/TRBV12-4	CASRTSGGFSYNEQFF	TGTGCCAGCAGGACTAGCGGGGGTTTCTCCTACAATGAGCAGTTCTTC
TRBJ2-7	NA	TRBD2	TRBV20-1	CSASQREYSYEQYF	TGCAGTGCATCCCAGCGGGAGTACTCCTACGAGCAGTACTTC